These 24 T cell receptor beta chains came from one sample sequenced in a study of shared T cell receptors in the human thymus. TCRdb keeps only in-frame clones here, not all; method: immunoSEQ multiplex PCR. Of approximately 400,000 clones listed, more than 85% are singletons. Sequences were obtained from thymocytes. The receptors come from a human donor.

The chain joins TRBV27 to TRBJ1-4; the match to TRBD1 covers 10 bases. The CDR3 spans 15 residues. Germline lookup yields CDR1 MNHEY and CDR2 SMNVEV (reference sequence). After removal of 2 bases from V and 7 bases from J, the junction contained 4 bases not matched to a gene. CDR3 region: CASSLRQGASEKLFF. The CDR3 bases are TGTGCCAGCAGTTTACGACAGGGGGCCTCTGAAAAACTGTTTTTT.

The CDR3, as DNA: TGTGCCAGCAGCGCATGCAGGGGACCCGCGGGAGGGTATTCTTGTTCGGCAGATACGCAGTATTTT. As protein: CASSACRGPAGGYSCSADTQYF. The chain links TRBV14 to TRBJ2-3; 9 positions agree with TRBD2. The CDR3 contains 22 residues. CDR1 is SGHDN and CDR2 is FVKESK in the germline V gene. With 5 bases clipped from V and 4 bases from J, the junction kept 28 bases outside the gene matches.

This clone appeared a single time. The gene calls are TRBV14 and TRBJ1-1; D gene ambiguous. The V gene's germline CDR1 is SGHDN and CDR2 FVKESK. V was cut by 0 bases and J by 4 bases, with 6 bases left in between. This CDR3 has 13 residues. The DNA for the CDR3 is TGTGCCAGCAGCCAAGATTTGATCACTGAAGCTTTCTTT. It encodes CASSQDLITEAFF.

This chain links TRBV28 with TRBJ2-1, with TRBD2 matching 10 bases. The trim removed 3 bases at V and 6 bases at J, leaving 14 bases unmatched. The CDR3 is made up of 18 amino acids. Germline V gene sequence: CDR1 MDHEN, CDR2 SYDVKM. The CDR3 DNA reads as TGTGCCAGCAGTTTCTGGCTAGCGGGAGAAGGGATGTTCAATGAGCAGTTCTTC. Protein: CASSFWLAGEGMFNEQFF.

This clone has just one count. The chain joins TRBV10-2 to TRBJ1-5; the D is unclear. V lost 2 bases and J lost 3, with 2 bases in between. The CDR3 spans 12 residues. The germline CDR1 and CDR2 sequences are WSHSY and SAAADI. CDR3 bases: TGCGCCAGCAGTGAGGTCAATCAGCCCCAGCATTTT. It yields the protein CASSEVNQPQHF.

The chain joins TRBV29-1 to TRBJ2-3, with D possibly being TRBD2 (6 bases). CDR1 and CDR2 from the germline V gene are SQVTM and ANQGSEA. The CDR3 length is 13 residues. Trimming left V 6 bases short and J 1 base short, with 11 bases between. CDR3: CSVGRGGTDTQYF. CDR3 DNA: TGCAGCGTAGGGCGGGGCGGCACAGATACGCAGTATTTT.

The chain is built from TRBV4-3 and TRBJ1-3; perhaps TRBD1 as D (5 bases). The CDR3 totals 15 residues. Trimming took off 6 bases at V and 4 bases at J, with 16 bases between the two ends. Germline CDR1 and CDR2: LGHNA and YSLEER. CDR3 nucleotides: TGCGCCAGCAGGATGGGGCGGGGACGCGGAAACACCATATATTTT. It codes for CASRMGRGRGNTIYF.

V usage is TRBV11-2 and J usage is TRBJ1-1, with D possibly matching TRBD1 (5 bases). The V gene's germline CDR1 is SGHAT and CDR2 FQNNGV. The length of the CDR3 is 14 residues. V was shortened by 5 bases and J by 1 base, with 11 bases between the two germline ends. The DNA for the CDR3 is TGTGCCAGCAGCGCAGGACAAGCGAACACTGAAGCTTTCTTT. Amino acid sequence: CASSAGQANTEAFF.

This rearrangement joins TRBV7-9 to TRBJ2-1; 7 nucleotides agree with TRBD1. Germline CDR1 is SEHNR and CDR2 is FQNEAQ (reference sequence). V trimming: 7 bases; J trimming: 7 bases; junction bases outside the gene matches: 10. The CDR3 loop spans 14 amino acids. The CDR3: CASISQGPRNEQFF. CDR3 coding DNA: TGTGCCAGCATCTCACAGGGGCCAAGAAATGAGCAGTTCTTC.

This chain joins TRBV6-5 and TRBJ2-1; the match to TRBD2 covers 7 bases. The J segment lost 7 bases and the V segment lost 0 bases, leaving 6 bases of the junction unmatched. Germline CDR1 and CDR2: MNHEY and SVGAGI. This CDR3 contains 15 residues. The CDR3 sequence: CASSYSIGLVNEQFF. Written as DNA, the CDR3 is TGTGCCAGCAGTTACTCGATTGGACTAGTGAATGAGCAGTTCTTC.

The DNA of the CDR3 is TGTGCCATCAGTGGCCTGACTAGCGGCAATTCCTACAATGAGCAGTTCTTC. This encodes CAISGLTSGNSYNEQFF. The chain carries TRBV10-3 and TRBJ2-1, with 9 bases aligning to TRBD2. With 4 bases clipped from V and 1 base from J, the junction kept 8 bases outside the gene matches. The CDR3 totals 17 residues. The germline V gene has CDR1 ENHRY and CDR2 SYGVKD.

The rearrangement uses TRBV14 and TRBJ2-3, with TRBD1 matching 7 bases. This CDR3 is built from 16 residues. Germline V CDR1 and CDR2: SGHDN, FVKESK. V lost 0 bases and J lost 2; bases outside the gene matches: 5. The CDR3 region has the DNA TGTGCCAGCAGCCAAGAAGGGGGCAGGGACACAGATACGCAGTATTTT. It specifies CASSQEGGRDTDTQYF. Full variable domain (outside the CDR3, taken from reference TRBV14 and TRBJ2-3): EAGVTQFPSHSVIEKGQTVTLRCDPISGHDNLYWYRRVMGKEIKFLLHFVKESKQDESGMPNNRFLAERTGGTYSTLKVQPAELEDSGVYFCASSQEGGRDTDTQYFGPGTRLTVL.

The J gene is TRBJ1-2, the V gene TRBV19, with D maybe TRBD1 (5 bases). Trimming shortened V by 6 bases and J by 0 bases, and 23 bases separated the two germline ends. The germline V gene has CDR1 LNHDA and CDR2 SQIVND (reference sequence). The length of the CDR3 is 18 residues. CDR3 protein: CASRNSRVLSIPNYGYTF. CDR3 coding DNA: TGTGCCAGTAGAAACTCCAGGGTTCTATCTATCCCTAACTATGGCTACACCTTC.

J is TRBJ2-3 and V is TRBV27; tentatively, D is TRBD1 or TRBD2 (5 bases each). The V and J ends lost 5 bases and 5 bases respectively, with 11 bases between them. Germline loops: CDR1 MNHEY, CDR2 SMNVEV (reference sequence). The CDR3 is 13 residues long. The CDR3 region has the DNA TGTGCCAGCAGTCCGGGACGGGGAGATACGCAGTATTTT. Residues: CASSPGRGDTQYF.

The V and J genes are TRBV6-8 and TRBJ2-7, with 8 bases lining up with TRBD2. Germline V gives CDR1 MNHGY, CDR2 SAAAGT. This CDR3 region has 14 residues. V shed 7 bases, J shed 2 bases, and the junction held 7 bases outside the gene matches. The CDR3 here is CASNYSGVAYEQYF. The CDR3 DNA reads as TGTGCCAGCAACTATAGCGGGGTAGCCTACGAGCAGTACTTC.

Only one count was recorded for this clone. J is TRBJ2-1 and V is TRBV2, with D maybe TRBD2 (5 bases). This CDR3 comprises 16 residues. From germline, CDR1 is SNHLY and CDR2 FYNNEI. The ends were cut back, 4 bases at V and 3 bases at J, with 16 bases in the middle. As DNA, the CDR3 is TGTGCCAGCAGTGTCATGGACTCGTACCTCTACAATGAGCAGTTCTTC. It translates to CASSVMDSYLYNEQFF.

The gene calls are TRBV28 and TRBJ2-7; D possibly matches TRBD1 or TRBD2 (5 bases each). There are 14 residues in the CDR3. Trimming left V 4 bases short and J 7 bases short, with 17 bases between. From germline, CDR1 is MDHEN and CDR2 SYDVKM. Here the CDR3 reads CASSSRDPFWEQYF. The CDR3 DNA is TGTGCCAGCAGTTCCCGGGACCCTTTTTGGGAGCAGTACTTC.

The V and J genes are TRBV7-8 and TRBJ2-5, with D unresolved. CDR1 and CDR2 (germline): SGHVS, FQNEAQ. The CDR3 has 14 amino acids. The V gene lost 5 bases and the J gene lost 0 bases, with 10 bases spanning the gap. CDR3 amino acids: CASSPSQDQETQYF. CDR3 DNA sequence: TGTGCCAGCAGCCCTAGTCAGGACCAAGAGACCCAGTACTTC.

This clone occurred once. The rearrangement joins TRBV9 to TRBJ1-2; D possibly corresponds to TRBD1 (5 bases). Germline CDR1 is SGDLS and CDR2 is YYNGEE. The CDR3 loop spans 13 amino acids. The V end lost 0 bases, the J end lost 4 bases, and 7 bases lay between the germline ends. The CDR3 region is CASSVVGPYGYTF. The CDR3 DNA is TGTGCCAGCAGCGTAGTGGGACCCTATGGCTACACCTTC.

The chain uses TRBV5-3 and TRBJ2-4; TRBD2 agrees at 8 bases. Being an ORF, TRBV5-3 has a function that is uncertain. Trimming took 1 base from V and 1 from J; bases not matched to a gene: 13. This CDR3 is 19 amino acids long. The CDR3 region has the DNA TGTGCCAGAAGCTTGATTGAGCGGGAGCAGTGGGGGGCCAAAAACATTCAGTACTTC. Protein sequence: CARSLIEREQWGAKNIQYF.

The V and J genes are TRBV11-2 and TRBJ1-1, with D perhaps matching TRBD1 (5 bases). Per the germline V gene, CDR1 is SGHAT and CDR2 is FQNNGV. There are 14 residues in the CDR3. Trimming took off 2 bases at V and 7 bases at J, with 14 bases between the two ends. CDR3 in amino acids: CASSLYGRGNEAFF. As DNA, the CDR3 is TGTGCCAGCAGCTTATACGGTAGGGGCAATGAAGCTTTCTTT. The entire variable domain, with the rest obtained from reference TRBV11-2 and TRBJ1-1, is as follows: EAGVAQSPRYKIIEKRQSVAFWCNPISGHATLYWYQQILGQGPKLLIQFQNNGVVDDSQLPKDRFSAERLKGVDSTLKIQPAKLEDSAVYLCASSLYGRGNEAFFGQGTRLTVV.

V gene TRBV11-3 combines with J gene TRBJ2-2, with TRBD1 as a possible D gene (5 bases). Germline loops: CDR1 SGHNT, CDR2 YENEEA. This CDR3 has 13 amino acids. With 2 bases removed from V and 7 bases from J, the gap between germline ends came to 8 bases. CDR3 amino acids: CASSLRGGGELFF. Written as DNA, the CDR3 is TGTGCCAGCAGCTTAAGGGGTGGCGGGGAGCTGTTTTTT.

The genes are TRBV7-8 and TRBJ1-5, with D perhaps TRBD1 (5 bases). CDR1 and CDR2 from the germline V gene are SGHVS and FQNEAQ. Between the trimmed V and J ends, which lost 5 bases and 0 bases, there was a span of 11 bases. The length of the CDR3 is 15 residues. Written as DNA, the CDR3 is TGTGCCAGCAGCCATCTCAGGGATAGCAATCAGCCCCAGCATTTT. The encoded protein is CASSHLRDSNQPQHF.

The rearrangement uses TRBV7-6 and TRBJ2-1, with 7 bases lining up with TRBD1. The germline V gene encodes CDR1 SGHVS and CDR2 FNYEAQ. This CDR3 spans 15 amino acids. V lost 5 bases and J lost 6; bases outside the gene matches: 10. The CDR3 here is CASSPPFAGGNEQFF. CDR3 in DNA: TGTGCCAGCAGCCCACCATTTGCAGGGGGCAATGAGCAGTTCTTC. Filled out from reference TRBV7-6 and TRBJ2-1, the complete variable domain reads GAGVSQSPRYKVTKRGQDVALRCDPISGHVSLYWYRQALGQGPEFLTYFNYEAQQDKSGLPNDRFSAERPEGSISTLTIQRTEQRDSAMYRCASSPPFAGGNEQFFGPGTRLTVL.